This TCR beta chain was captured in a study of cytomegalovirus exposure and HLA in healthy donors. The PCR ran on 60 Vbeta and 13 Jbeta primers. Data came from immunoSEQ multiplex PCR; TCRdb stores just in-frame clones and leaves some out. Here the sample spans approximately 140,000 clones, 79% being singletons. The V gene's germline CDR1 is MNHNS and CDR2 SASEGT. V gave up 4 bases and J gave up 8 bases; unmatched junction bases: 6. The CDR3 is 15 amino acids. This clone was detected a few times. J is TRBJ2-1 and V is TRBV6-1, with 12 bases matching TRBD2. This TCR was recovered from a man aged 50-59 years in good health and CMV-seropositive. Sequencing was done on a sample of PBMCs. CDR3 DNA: TGTGCCAGCAGTGCCCTAGCGGGAGGGCCAGATGAGCAGTTCTTC. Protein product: CASSALAGGPDEQFF.